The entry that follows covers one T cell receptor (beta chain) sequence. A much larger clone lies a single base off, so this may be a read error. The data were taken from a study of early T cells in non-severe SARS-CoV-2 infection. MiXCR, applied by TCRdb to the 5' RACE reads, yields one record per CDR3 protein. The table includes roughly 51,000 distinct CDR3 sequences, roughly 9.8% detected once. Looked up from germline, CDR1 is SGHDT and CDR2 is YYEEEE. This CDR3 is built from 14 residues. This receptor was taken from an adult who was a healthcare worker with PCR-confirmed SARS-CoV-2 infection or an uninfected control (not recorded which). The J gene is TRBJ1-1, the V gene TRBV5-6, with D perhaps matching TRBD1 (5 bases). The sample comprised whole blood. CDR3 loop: CASSLVGVNIEAFF. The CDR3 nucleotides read TGTGCCAGCAGCCTGGTAGGGGTGAACATTGAAGCTTTCTTT.